This TCR beta chain is from a study of T cell changes during pregnancy in multiple sclerosis. Generated by immunoSEQ multiplex PCR, the TCRdb table keeps only in-frame clones and is missing some. The data show just over 35,000 clones, with roughly 87% seen just once and 0.7% to 0.85% held by the top ten. The germline CDR1 and CDR2 sequences are MNHNY and SVGAGI (reference sequence). With 5 bases removed from V and 9 bases from J, the gap between germline ends came to 19 bases. CDR3 size: 14 residues. In its sample, this clone was seen a few times. This chain connects TRBV6-6 to TRBJ1-1; D call uncertain. This clonotype originated in a female donor in good health, enrolled as a control in a pregnancy study. Sequencing used CD4+ T cells from peripheral blood mononuclear cells, obtained after pregnancy. The CDR3 sequence is CASSDPGQASKAFF. In nucleotides, the CDR3 is TGTGCCAGCAGTGACCCTGGCCAGGCTAGCAAAGCTTTCTTT.